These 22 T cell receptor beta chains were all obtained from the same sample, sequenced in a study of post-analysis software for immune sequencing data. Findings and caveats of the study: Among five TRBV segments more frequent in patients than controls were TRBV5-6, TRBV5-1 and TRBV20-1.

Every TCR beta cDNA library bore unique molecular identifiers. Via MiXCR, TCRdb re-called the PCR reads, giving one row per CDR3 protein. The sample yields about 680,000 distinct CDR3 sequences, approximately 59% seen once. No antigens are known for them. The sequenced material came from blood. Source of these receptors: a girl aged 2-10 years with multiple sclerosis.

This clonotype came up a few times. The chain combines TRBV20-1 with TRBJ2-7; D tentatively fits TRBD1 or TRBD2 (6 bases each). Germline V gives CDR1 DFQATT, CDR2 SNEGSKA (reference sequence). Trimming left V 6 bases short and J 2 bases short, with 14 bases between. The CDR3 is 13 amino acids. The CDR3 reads CSAGRGATYEQYF. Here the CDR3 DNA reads TGCAGTGCGGGTAGGGGGGCTACCTACGAGCAGTACTTC.

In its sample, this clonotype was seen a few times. CDR3 loop: CASSTTGRDTEAFF. The CDR3, as DNA: TGTGCCAGCAGTACGACAGGGCGAGACACTGAAGCTTTCTTT. The rearrangement joins TRBV6-5 to TRBJ1-1, with 7 nucleotides matching TRBD1. The CDR3 has 14 residues. Losses at the gene ends were 5 bases for V and 3 bases for J; bases not matched to a gene: 6. Germline lookup yields CDR1 MNHEY and CDR2 SVGAGI.

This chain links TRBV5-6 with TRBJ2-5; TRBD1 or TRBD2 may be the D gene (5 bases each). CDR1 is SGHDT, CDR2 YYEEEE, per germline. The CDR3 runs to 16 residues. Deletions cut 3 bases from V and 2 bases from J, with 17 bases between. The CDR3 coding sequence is TGTGCCAGCAGCTGGGGACCTGCTAAAACTCAAGAGACCCAGTACTTC. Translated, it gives CASSWGPAKTQETQYF.

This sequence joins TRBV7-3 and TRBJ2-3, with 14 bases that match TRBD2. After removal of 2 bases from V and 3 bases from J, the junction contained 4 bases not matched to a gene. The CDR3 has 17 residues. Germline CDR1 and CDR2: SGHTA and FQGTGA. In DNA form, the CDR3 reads TGTGCCAGCAGCTTAGGACTAGCGGGAGGAACGACAGATACGCAGTATTTT. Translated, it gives CASSLGLAGGTTDTQYF.

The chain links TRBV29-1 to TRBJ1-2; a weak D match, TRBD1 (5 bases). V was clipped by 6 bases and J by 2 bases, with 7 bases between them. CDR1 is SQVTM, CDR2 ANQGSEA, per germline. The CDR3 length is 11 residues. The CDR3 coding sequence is TGCAGCGTCCGGGACAACTATGGCTACACCTTC. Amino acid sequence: CSVRDNYGYTF.

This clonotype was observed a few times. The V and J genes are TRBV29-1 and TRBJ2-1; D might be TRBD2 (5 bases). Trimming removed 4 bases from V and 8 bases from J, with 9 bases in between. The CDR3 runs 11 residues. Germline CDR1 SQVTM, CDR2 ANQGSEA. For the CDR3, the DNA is TGCAGCGTTGTCGGGAACTATGAGCAGTTCTTC. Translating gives CSVVGNYEQFF.

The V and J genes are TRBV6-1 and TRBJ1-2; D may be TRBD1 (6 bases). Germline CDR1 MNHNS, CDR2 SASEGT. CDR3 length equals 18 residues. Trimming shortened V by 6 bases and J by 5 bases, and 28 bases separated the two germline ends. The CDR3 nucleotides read TGTGCCAGCAGACCCTCAGCAGGACAGAGCCGCACCCTATATGGCTACACCTTC. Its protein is CASRPSAGQSRTLYGYTF.

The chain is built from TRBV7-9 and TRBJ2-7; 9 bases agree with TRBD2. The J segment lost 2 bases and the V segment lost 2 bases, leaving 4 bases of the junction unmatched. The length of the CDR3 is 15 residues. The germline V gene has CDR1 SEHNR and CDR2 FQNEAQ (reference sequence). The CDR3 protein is CASSLSSGAAYEQYF. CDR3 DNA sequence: TGTGCCAGCAGCTTATCTAGCGGGGCTGCCTACGAGCAGTACTTC.

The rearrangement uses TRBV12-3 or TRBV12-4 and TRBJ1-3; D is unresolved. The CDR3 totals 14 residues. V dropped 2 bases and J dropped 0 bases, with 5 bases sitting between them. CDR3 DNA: TGTGCCAGCAGTTTAAAGAGCTCTGGAAACACCATATATTTT. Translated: CASSLKSSGNTIYF.

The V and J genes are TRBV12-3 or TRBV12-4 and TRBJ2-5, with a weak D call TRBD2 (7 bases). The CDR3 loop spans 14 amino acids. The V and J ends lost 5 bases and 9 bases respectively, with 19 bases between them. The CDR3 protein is CASSPLAAPGAQYF. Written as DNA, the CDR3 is TGTGCCAGCAGTCCTCTAGCGGCCCCAGGGGCCCAGTACTTC.

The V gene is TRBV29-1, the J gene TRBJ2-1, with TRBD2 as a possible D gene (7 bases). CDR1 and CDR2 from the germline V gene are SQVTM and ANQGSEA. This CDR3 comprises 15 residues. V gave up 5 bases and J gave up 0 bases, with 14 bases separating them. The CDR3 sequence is CSVSDGGPSYNEQFF. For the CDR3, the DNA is TGCAGCGTTAGTGACGGGGGGCCCTCCTACAATGAGCAGTTCTTC.

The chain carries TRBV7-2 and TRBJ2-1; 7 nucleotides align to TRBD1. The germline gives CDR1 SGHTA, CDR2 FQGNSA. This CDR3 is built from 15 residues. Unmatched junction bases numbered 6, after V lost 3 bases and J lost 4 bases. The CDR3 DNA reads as TGTGCCAGCAGCTTTGACAGGGCCGCTTACAATGAGCAGTTCTTC. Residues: CASSFDRAAYNEQFF.

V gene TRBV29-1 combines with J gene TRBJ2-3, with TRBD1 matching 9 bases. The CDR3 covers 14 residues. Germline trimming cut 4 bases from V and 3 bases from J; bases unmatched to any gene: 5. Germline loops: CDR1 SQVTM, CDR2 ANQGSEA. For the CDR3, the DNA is TGCAGCGTTGGGCGAGACAGGGGGACAGATACGCAGTATTTT. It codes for CSVGRDRGTDTQYF.

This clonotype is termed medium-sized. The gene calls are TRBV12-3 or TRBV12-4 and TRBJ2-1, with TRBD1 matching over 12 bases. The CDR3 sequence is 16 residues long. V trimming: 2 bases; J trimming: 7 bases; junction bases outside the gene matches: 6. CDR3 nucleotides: TGTGCCAGCAGTTTAATAAGGGACAGGGGGCGGAATGAGCAGTTCTTC. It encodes CASSLIRDRGRNEQFF.

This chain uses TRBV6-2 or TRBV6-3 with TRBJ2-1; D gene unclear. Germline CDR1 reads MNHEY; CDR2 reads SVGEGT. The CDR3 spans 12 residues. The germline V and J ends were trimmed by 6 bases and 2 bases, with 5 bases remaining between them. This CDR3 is CASRSTYNEQFF. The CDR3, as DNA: TGTGCCAGCAGATCCACCTACAATGAGCAGTTCTTC.

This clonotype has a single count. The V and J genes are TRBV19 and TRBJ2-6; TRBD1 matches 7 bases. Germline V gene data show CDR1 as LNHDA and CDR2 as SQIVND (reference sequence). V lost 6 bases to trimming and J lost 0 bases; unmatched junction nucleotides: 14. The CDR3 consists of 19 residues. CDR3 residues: CASRHKPGQFLSGANVLTF. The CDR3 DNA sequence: TGTGCCAGTAGACATAAACCGGGACAGTTCCTCTCTGGGGCCAACGTCCTGACTTTC.

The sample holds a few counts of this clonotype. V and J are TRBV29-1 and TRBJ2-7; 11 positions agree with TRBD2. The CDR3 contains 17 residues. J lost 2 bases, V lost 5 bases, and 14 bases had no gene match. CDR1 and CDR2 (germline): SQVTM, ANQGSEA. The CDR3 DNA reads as TGCAGCGTTCAGGGCGGGACTAGCGGATCCTCACCCTACGAGCAGTACTTC. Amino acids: CSVQGGTSGSSPYEQYF.

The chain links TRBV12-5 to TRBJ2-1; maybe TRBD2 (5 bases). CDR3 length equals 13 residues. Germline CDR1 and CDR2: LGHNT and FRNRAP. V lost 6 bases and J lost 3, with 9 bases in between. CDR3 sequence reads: CASGRTSYNEQFF. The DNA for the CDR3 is TGTGCTAGTGGCCGCACTAGCTACAATGAGCAGTTCTTC.

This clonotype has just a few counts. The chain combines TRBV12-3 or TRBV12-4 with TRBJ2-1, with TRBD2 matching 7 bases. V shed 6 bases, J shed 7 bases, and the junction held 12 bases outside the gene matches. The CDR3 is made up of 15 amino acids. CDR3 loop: CASSLLAAGGNEQFF. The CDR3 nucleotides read TGTGCCAGCAGCCTGCTAGCGGCCGGGGGAAATGAGCAGTTCTTC.

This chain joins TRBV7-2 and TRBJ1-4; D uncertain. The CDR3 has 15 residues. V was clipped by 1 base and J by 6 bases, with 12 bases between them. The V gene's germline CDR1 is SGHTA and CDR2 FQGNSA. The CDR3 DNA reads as TGTGCCAGCAGCTTAGGGTTCATCAAAGATGAAAAACTGTTTTTT. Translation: CASSLGFIKDEKLFF.

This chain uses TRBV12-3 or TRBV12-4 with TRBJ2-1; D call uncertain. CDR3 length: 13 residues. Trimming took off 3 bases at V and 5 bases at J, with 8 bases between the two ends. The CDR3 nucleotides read TGTGCCAGCAGTTTTACCTTTGACAATGAGCAGTTCTTC. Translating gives CASSFTFDNEQFF.

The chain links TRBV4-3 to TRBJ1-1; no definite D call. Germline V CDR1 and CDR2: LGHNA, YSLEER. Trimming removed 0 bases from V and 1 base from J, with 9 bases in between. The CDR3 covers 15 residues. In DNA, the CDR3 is TGCGCCAGCAGCCAAGAGGCGGCCCCGAACACTGAAGCTTTCTTT. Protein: CASSQEAAPNTEAFF.